This T cell receptor beta chain was captured in a study of T cell repertoires in cytomegalovirus infection (dated by TCRdb to between 2017 and 2020). Describing the broader study: Donor HLA type was relevant to the analysis, as public TCR beta signatures indicated carriage of CMV infection together with the matching HLA type.

The investigation overall reported the following: The ex vivo response was dominated by HLA-C-restricted CMV-specific TCR beta clonotypes, and the single most frequent clonotype in two of eight donors was supplied by these HLA-C-restricted clonotypes. Cumulative frequency of public TCR beta family members discriminated carriers of CMV infection plus the relevant HLA type in this cohort and an independent approximately 350-donor cohort.

The cysteine opens and the phenylalanine closes a CDR3 of 17 amino acids. Just CDR3 DNA is preserved here, 51 bases in frame from base 1. The CDR1 and CDR2 encoded by the germline V gene are SGHRS and YFSETQ. V is reduced by 4 bases and J by 0 bases, leaving a spacing of 17 bases between them. The reads were generated on an Illumina HiSeq 1500. TCRdb reprocessing: public reads trimmed at Q25 with fastp, clones called with MiXCR, in-frame beta chains kept. Rows merge per CDR3 protein into single entries with the most common DNA and genes. The sample table shows 45,000 to 75,000 distinct CDR3 sequences, and 25% to 40% are seen once. The leading ten clones occupy around 70% of the sample. This clonotype was detected many times. Its antigen remains unidentified. No quality values exist for individual bases; no much larger clone is one base distant.

Sequencing input: PBMCs, sequenced either directly or after in vitro stimulation (not recorded which). This chain joins TRBV5-1 to TRBJ2-1, with the D gene call left open. This TCR came from a human donor in good health (CMV status not recorded). Some clones in this sample may be carry-over from other donors' samples. The DNA sequence is as follows: TGCGCCAGCAGCCCACCGATGGGCGGCAGCTCCTACAATGAGCAGTTCTTC. Its coded protein is CASSPPMGGSSYNEQFF. When the CDR3 is completed using the reference TRBV5-1 and TRBJ2-1 genes on either side, the full variable domain is KAGVTQTPRYLIKTRGQQVTLSCSPISGHRSVSWYQQTPGQGLQFLFEYFSETQRNKGNFPGRFSGRQFSNSRSEMNVSTLELGDSALYLCASSPPMGGSSYNEQFFGPGTRLTVL.